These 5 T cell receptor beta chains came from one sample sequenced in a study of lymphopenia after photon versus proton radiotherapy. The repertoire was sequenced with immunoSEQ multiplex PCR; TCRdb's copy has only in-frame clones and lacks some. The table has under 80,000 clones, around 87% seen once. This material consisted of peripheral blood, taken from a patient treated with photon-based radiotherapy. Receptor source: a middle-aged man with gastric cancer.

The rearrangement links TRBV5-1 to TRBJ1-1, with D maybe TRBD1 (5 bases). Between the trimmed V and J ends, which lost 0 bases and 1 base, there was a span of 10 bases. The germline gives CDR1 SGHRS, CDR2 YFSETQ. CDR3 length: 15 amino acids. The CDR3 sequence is CASSLAGTQNTEAFF. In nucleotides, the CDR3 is TGCGCCAGCAGCTTGGCCGGGACTCAGAACACTGAAGCTTTCTTT. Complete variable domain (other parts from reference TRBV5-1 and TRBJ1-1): KAGVTQTPRYLIKTRGQQVTLSCSPISGHRSVSWYQQTPGQGLQFLFEYFSETQRNKGNFPGRFSGRQFSNSRSEMNVSTLELGDSALYLCASSLAGTQNTEAFFGQGTRLTVV.

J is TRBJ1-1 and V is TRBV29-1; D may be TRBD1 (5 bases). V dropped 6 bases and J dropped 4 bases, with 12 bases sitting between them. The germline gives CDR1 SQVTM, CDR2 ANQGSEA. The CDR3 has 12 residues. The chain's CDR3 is CSVSGGGTEAFF. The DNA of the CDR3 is TGCAGCGTCTCCGGGGGGGGCACTGAAGCTTTCTTT. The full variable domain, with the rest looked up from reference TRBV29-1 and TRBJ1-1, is SAVISQKPSRDICQRGTSLTIQCQVDSQVTMMFWYRQQPGQSLTLIATANQGSEATYESGFVIDKFPISRPNLTFSTLTVSNMSPEDSSIYLCSVSGGGTEAFFGQGTRLTVV.

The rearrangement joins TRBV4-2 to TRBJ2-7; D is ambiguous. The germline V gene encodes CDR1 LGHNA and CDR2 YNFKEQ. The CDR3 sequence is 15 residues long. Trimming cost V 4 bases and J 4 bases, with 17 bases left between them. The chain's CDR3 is CASSPWSGAPYEQYF. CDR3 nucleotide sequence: TGTGCCAGCAGCCCTTGGTCTGGAGCCCCATACGAGCAGTACTTC.

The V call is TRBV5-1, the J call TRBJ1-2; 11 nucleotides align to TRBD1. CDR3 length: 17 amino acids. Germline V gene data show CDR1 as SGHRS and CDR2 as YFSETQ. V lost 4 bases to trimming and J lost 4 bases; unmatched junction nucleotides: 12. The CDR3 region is CASSKGTGGDNPYGYTF. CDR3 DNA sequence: TGCGCCAGCAGCAAAGGGACAGGGGGAGATAATCCCTATGGCTACACCTTC. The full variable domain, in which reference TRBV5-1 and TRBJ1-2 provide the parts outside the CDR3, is KAGVTQTPRYLIKTRGQQVTLSCSPISGHRSVSWYQQTPGQGLQFLFEYFSETQRNKGNFPGRFSGRQFSNSRSEMNVSTLELGDSALYLCASSKGTGGDNPYGYTFGSGTRLTVV.

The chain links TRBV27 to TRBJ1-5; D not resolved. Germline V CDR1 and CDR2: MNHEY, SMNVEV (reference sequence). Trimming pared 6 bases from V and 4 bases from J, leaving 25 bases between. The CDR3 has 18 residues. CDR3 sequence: CASSLTGLLLVGNQPQHF. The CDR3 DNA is TGTGCCAGCAGCCTAACGGGCCTTTTGTTAGTTGGGAATCAGCCCCAGCATTTT.